The 14 T cell receptor beta chains below come from one sample, sequenced in a study of cytomegalovirus exposure and HLA in healthy donors. Vbeta (60) and Jbeta (13) primers were used in the PCR. This table comes from immunoSEQ multiplex PCR, and its TCRdb copy is limited to in-frame clones, with some not included. The table has roughly 160,000 clones, 85% seen once. The source material was PBMCs. Receptors were obtained from a boy between 2 and 10 years old in good health and CMV-seronegative.

The chain couples TRBV7-9 to TRBJ2-7; D is possibly TRBD1 (6 bases). V lost 5 bases, J lost 5 bases, and 16 bases lay in between. The CDR3 runs 14 residues. In germline, CDR1 is SEHNR, CDR2 FQNEAQ (reference sequence). The CDR3 loop is CASSEQGRKNEQYF. CDR3 sequence (DNA): TGTGCCAGCAGCGAACAGGGAAGAAAAAACGAGCAGTACTTC.

The rearrangement uses TRBV27 and TRBJ2-3, with TRBD2 identical over 16 bases. The CDR3 loop spans 16 amino acids. Trimming cost V 5 bases and J 4 bases; bases outside gene matches: 3. Germline values: CDR1 MNHEY, CDR2 SMNVEV (reference sequence). Here the CDR3 reads CASSPGTSGRADTQYF. The CDR3 DNA sequence: TGTGCCAGCAGTCCAGGGACTAGCGGGAGGGCAGATACGCAGTATTTT.

A few counts support this clone. V and J are TRBV28 and TRBJ2-1, with 12 positions matching TRBD2. Germline CDR1 reads MDHEN; CDR2 reads SYDVKM. V lost 6 bases, J lost 8 bases, and 11 bases stayed unmatched. The CDR3 extends over 16 amino acids. The CDR3 here is CASSLRLAGVEDEQFF. The CDR3 bases are TGTGCCAGCAGCCTTAGACTAGCGGGAGTTGAGGATGAGCAGTTCTTC.

The chain recombines TRBV27 with TRBJ2-5; the match to TRBD2 covers 12 bases. Germline assignment: CDR1 MNHEY and CDR2 SMNVEV (reference sequence). The CDR3 is made up of 15 amino acids. Trimming removed 4 bases from V and 5 bases from J; junction bases left unmatched: 5. Here the CDR3 reads CASSSTSGGPETQYF. In nucleotides, the CDR3 is TGTGCCAGCAGTTCCACTAGCGGGGGGCCGGAGACCCAGTACTTC.

This chain connects TRBV5-6 to TRBJ2-5, with a possible D match to TRBD1 (5 bases). V was cut by 0 bases and J by 5 bases, with 17 bases left in between. The V gene's germline CDR1 is SGHDT and CDR2 YYEEEE. CDR3 length: 16 amino acids. For the CDR3, the DNA is TGTGCCAGCAGCTTGGCGATGACAGAGCAAAGCGAGACCCAGTACTTC. This gives the protein CASSLAMTEQSETQYF.

V gene TRBV19 combines with J gene TRBJ1-5, with D hard to call. Trimming cost V 5 bases and J 4 bases, with 18 bases left between them. The V gene's germline CDR1 is LNHDA and CDR2 SQIVND (reference sequence). CDR3 length equals 16 residues. The CDR3 spells CASSSRFTRMNQPQHF. The CDR3 DNA reads as TGTGCCAGTAGTTCGCGGTTCACACGCATGAATCAGCCCCAGCATTTT.

The chain uses TRBV19 and TRBJ1-3; 7 bases agree with TRBD1. With 6 bases clipped from V and 3 bases from J, the junction kept 2 bases outside the gene matches. From germline, CDR1 is LNHDA and CDR2 SQIVND (reference sequence). The CDR3 has 13 residues. The CDR3 DNA follows: TGTGCCAGTAGCCGGACAGGTGGAAACACCATATATTTT. Amino acids: CASSRTGGNTIYF.

This clone showed up just a few times. Here the CDR3 DNA reads TGTGCCAGCAGCGCGCCGGGTAGCGGGAGTTTTGGGGCCAACGTCCTGACTTTC. Protein sequence: CASSAPGSGSFGANVLTF. The rearrangement uses TRBV9 and TRBJ2-6, with 9 positions matching TRBD2. V lost 3 bases to trimming and J lost 3 bases; unmatched junction nucleotides: 10. CDR1 is SGDLS, CDR2 YYNGEE, per germline. The CDR3 has 18 residues.

The V gene is TRBV6-4, the J gene TRBJ2-3; TRBD2 matches at 8 bases. The CDR3 spans 16 residues. Germline-derived CDR1 and CDR2 are MRHNA and SNTAGT. V shed 2 bases, J shed 5 bases, and the junction held 9 bases outside the gene matches. The CDR3 DNA follows: TGTGCCAGCAGTGACGTGGCGGGGGGATTCGGAGATACGCAGTATTTT. Amino acid sequence: CASSDVAGGFGDTQYF.

The chain has TRBV7-2 and TRBJ1-5; the D gene is possibly TRBD1 (6 bases). CDR1 is SGHTA, CDR2 FQGNSA, per germline. This CDR3 contains 15 residues. Trimming shortened V by 3 bases and J by 1 base, and 10 bases separated the two germline ends. As DNA, the CDR3 is TGTGCCAGCAGCTTGGACAGCCAAAGCAATCAGCCCCAGCATTTT. It translates to CASSLDSQSNQPQHF.

The chain recombines TRBV5-5 with TRBJ1-2, with D maybe TRBD1 (5 bases). The ends were cut back, 4 bases at V and 5 bases at J, with 24 bases in the middle. The V gene's germline CDR1 is SGHKS and CDR2 YYEKEE (reference sequence). This CDR3 is 17 amino acids long. The CDR3 reads CASSPSRAPASLYGYTF. CDR3 nucleotides: TGTGCCAGCAGCCCGTCCAGGGCCCCAGCCTCTTTATATGGCTACACCTTC.

DNA of the CDR3: TGCAGCGTTGAAGTGAGTCTAGGGGTAACGTACGAGCAGTACTTC. The encoded protein is CSVEVSLGVTYEQYF. The chain uses TRBV29-1 and TRBJ2-5; tentatively, D is TRBD1 (5 bases). The DNA end is more similar to TRBJ2-7, so the J call may be wrong. Germline CDR1 reads SQVTM; CDR2 reads ANQGSEA. This CDR3 has 15 residues.

The chain recombines TRBV28 with TRBJ2-1; 11 bases line up with TRBD2. The CDR3 extends over 16 amino acids. The germline V gene encodes CDR1 MDHEN and CDR2 SYDVKM. Germline trimming cut 5 bases from V and 3 bases from J; bases unmatched to any gene: 6. DNA of the CDR3: TGTGCCAGCAGTCGAGCCGGGACTAGCGGCTACAATGAGCAGTTCTTC. Amino acids: CASSRAGTSGYNEQFF.

The chain couples TRBV14 to TRBJ2-6, with D unresolved. Per the germline V gene, CDR1 is SGHDN and CDR2 is FVKESK. CDR3 size: 14 residues. With 5 bases removed from V and 1 base from J, the gap between germline ends came to 6 bases. CDR3 in amino acids: CASSYSSGANVLTF. CDR3 coding DNA: TGTGCCAGCAGCTACTCATCTGGGGCCAACGTCCTGACTTTC.